These 21 T cell receptor beta chains came from one sample sequenced in a study of brain T cells in children with intractable seizures. Assay: immunoSEQ multiplex PCR; the TCRdb copy retains only in-frame clones and omits some. The sample records 110,000 or so clones, 94% being singletons. Here the sequenced sample was peripheral blood, taken at surgery. Source of these receptors: a boy under three years old with hemimegalencephaly and intractable seizures.

CDR3 bases: TGCAGCGTTGATTCAGGGATCCAAGAGACCCAGTACTTC. It translates to CSVDSGIQETQYF. V usage is TRBV29-1 and J usage is TRBJ2-5; possible D gene TRBD1, 5 bases. Germline V gene sequence: CDR1 SQVTM, CDR2 ANQGSEA. There are 13 residues in the CDR3. V was trimmed by 3 bases and J by 1 base, leaving 9 bases between them.

This chain uses TRBV9 with TRBJ2-1, with 12 bases aligning to TRBD2. This CDR3 contains 14 residues. The germline CDR1 and CDR2 sequences are SGDLS and YYNGEE. Losses at the gene ends were 7 bases for V and 6 bases for J; bases not matched to a gene: 5. CDR3 residues: CASSLAGGPNEQFF. In DNA form, the CDR3 reads TGTGCCAGCTCTCTAGCGGGAGGGCCCAATGAGCAGTTCTTC.

The chain has TRBV6-5 and TRBJ2-7, with TRBD2 matching 9 bases. V lost 6 bases, J lost 4 bases, and 4 bases stayed unmatched. Germline CDR1 and CDR2: MNHEY and SVGAGI. This CDR3 comprises 13 residues. The CDR3 DNA is TGTGCCAGCAGGGCTAGCGGGATTTACGAGCAGTACTTC. This sequence encodes CASRASGIYEQYF.

The chain joins TRBV28 to TRBJ2-7; 9 bases are a match to TRBD2. This CDR3 comprises 15 residues. The J segment lost 4 bases and the V segment lost 2 bases, leaving 6 bases of the junction unmatched. Looked up from germline, CDR1 is MDHEN and CDR2 is SYDVKM. The CDR3 DNA follows: TGTGCCAGCAGTTTAAGGGGTAGCGGGAGTTACGAGCAGTACTTC. It yields the protein CASSLRGSGSYEQYF.

This chain joins TRBV15 and TRBJ2-5; a possible D gene is TRBD2 (6 bases). This CDR3 comprises 15 residues. Germline lookup yields CDR1 LNHNV and CDR2 YYDKDF (reference sequence). Trimming took off 3 bases at V and 4 bases at J, with 15 bases between the two ends. The CDR3 DNA is TGTGCCACCAGCAGCCGGAGGGCACCCCGAGAGACCCAGTACTTC. It specifies CATSSRRAPRETQYF. Based on the CDR3 plus reference TRBV15 and TRBJ2-5, the full variable domain is DAMVIQNPRYQVTQFGKPVTLSCSQTLNHNVMYWYQQKSSQAPKLLFHYYDKDFNNEADTPDNFQSRRPNTSFCFLDIRSPGLGDTAMYLCATSSRRAPRETQYFGPGTRLLVL.

The chain uses TRBV28 and TRBJ2-3, with a weak D call TRBD2 (6 bases). The CDR3 covers 15 residues. Per germline, CDR1 MDHEN and CDR2 SYDVKM. CDR3 loop: CGSAGPAGLTDTQYF. Written as DNA, the CDR3 is TGTGGTTCAGCGGGCCCAGCGGGCCTCACAGATACGCAGTATTTT.

This chain links TRBV5-1 with TRBJ1-1; 8 bases are a match to TRBD1. CDR1 and CDR2 (germline): SGHRS, YFSETQ. The CDR3 consists of 16 residues. V was clipped by 0 bases and J by 1 base; unmatched bases: 5. CDR3 DNA sequence: TGCGCCAGCAGCTTGGCATTGACAGGGGCGAACACTGAAGCTTTCTTT. Translated, it gives CASSLALTGANTEAFF. The full variable domain, completed using reference TRBV5-1 and TRBJ1-1, is KAGVTQTPRYLIKTRGQQVTLSCSPISGHRSVSWYQQTPGQGLQFLFEYFSETQRNKGNFPGRFSGRQFSNSRSEMNVSTLELGDSALYLCASSLALTGANTEAFFGQGTRLTVV.

The gene calls are TRBV15 and TRBJ2-5, with a weak D call TRBD2 (6 bases). There are 13 residues in the CDR3. CDR1 LNHNV and CDR2 YYDKDF come from the germline V gene (reference sequence). V was cut by 4 bases and J by 6 bases, with 12 bases left in between. Here the CDR3 reads CATSMEGMKTQYF. The CDR3 region has the DNA TGTGCCACCAGCATGGAGGGGATGAAGACCCAGTACTTC. Looking up the rest from reference TRBV15 and TRBJ2-5 gives the full variable domain: DAMVIQNPRYQVTQFGKPVTLSCSQTLNHNVMYWYQQKSSQAPKLLFHYYDKDFNNEADTPDNFQSRRPNTSFCFLDIRSPGLGDTAMYLCATSMEGMKTQYFGPGTRLLVL.

Regarding this clone: Other DNA sequences from this sample encode an identical CDR3 as well. This chain uses TRBV6-5 with TRBJ2-7; D call uncertain. Trimming removed 3 bases at V and 4 bases at J, with 4 bases between. The CDR3 totals 11 residues. Germline V lookup: CDR1 MNHEY, CDR2 SVGAGI. CDR3 protein: CASSYLYEQYF. Here the CDR3 DNA reads TGTGCCAGCAGTTATTTGTACGAGCAGTACTTC.

The gene calls are TRBV5-1 and TRBJ1-1; D not resolved. CDR3 length: 15 residues. The V end lost 4 bases, the J end lost 1 base, and 14 bases lay between the germline ends. The germline V gene encodes CDR1 SGHRS and CDR2 YFSETQ. CDR3: CASSVVIGGNTEAFF. Written as DNA, the CDR3 is TGCGCCAGCAGCGTGGTCATCGGTGGGAACACTGAAGCTTTCTTT.

The chain recombines TRBV7-9 with TRBJ2-5; D uncertain. V lost 1 base, J lost 3 bases, and 6 bases lay in between. The length of the CDR3 is 13 residues. Germline V gene sequence: CDR1 SEHNR, CDR2 FQNEAQ (reference sequence). DNA for the CDR3: TGTGCCAGCAGCTTAGTTGCGGAAGAGACCCAGTACTTC. Translation gives CASSLVAEETQYF.

The chain is built from TRBV4-1 and TRBJ1-1; D is unclear. Between the trimmed V and J ends, which lost 1 base and 3 bases, there was a span of 6 bases. Germline V gene sequence: CDR1 MGHRA, CDR2 YSYEKL. There are 13 residues in the CDR3. This chain's CDR3 is CASSQVGDTEAFF. CDR3 DNA sequence: TGCGCCAGCAGCCAAGTAGGTGACACTGAAGCTTTCTTT.

The J gene is TRBJ2-5, the V gene TRBV28; 8 nucleotides align to TRBD2. CDR1 MDHEN and CDR2 SYDVKM come from the germline V gene. V was pared by 7 bases and J by 2 bases, with 9 bases of the junction left unmatched. The CDR3 runs 15 residues. The CDR3 DNA reads TGTGCCAGCACCCCGAACCGGGGGGGGCAAGAGACCCAGTACTTC. Translated, it gives CASTPNRGGQETQYF.

The V gene is TRBV9, the J gene TRBJ2-5; TRBD1 matches at 9 bases. Germline-derived CDR1 and CDR2 are SGDLS and YYNGEE. The CDR3 has 14 amino acids. V dropped 4 bases and J dropped 3; count of bases not matched to a gene: 4. CDR3 nucleotide sequence: TGTGCCAGCAGCCCGGGACAGGGCAAAGAGACCCAGTACTTC. Translation gives CASSPGQGKETQYF.

CDR3 DNA sequence: TGTGCCAGCAGCTTATATGGGGGATACAATGAGCAGTTCTTC. Translation gives CASSLYGGYNEQFF. V gene TRBV7-3 combines with J gene TRBJ2-1, with D tentatively TRBD1 or TRBD2 (5 bases each). This CDR3 spans 14 amino acids. Trimming left V 2 bases short and J 4 bases short, with 9 bases between. Germline lookup yields CDR1 SGHTA and CDR2 FQGTGA. The variable domain in full, with the rest retrieved from reference TRBV7-3 and TRBJ2-1, is GAGVSQTPSNKVTEKGKYVELRCDPISGHTALYWYRQSLGQGPEFLIYFQGTGAADDSGLPNDRFFAVRPEGSVSTLKIQRTERGDSAVYLCASSLYGGYNEQFFGPGTRLTVL.

V usage is TRBV20-1 and J usage is TRBJ2-2, with D perhaps matching TRBD2 (6 bases). Deletions cut 3 bases from V and 6 bases from J, with 11 bases between. Germline lookup yields CDR1 DFQATT and CDR2 SNEGSKA (reference sequence). The CDR3 runs 13 residues. CDR3: CSASTTSAGELFF. The CDR3 DNA reads TGCAGTGCTAGTACGACTAGTGCCGGGGAGCTGTTTTTT.

The V gene is TRBV27, the J gene TRBJ1-2; D is perhaps TRBD1 (6 bases). V lost 0 bases and J lost 0, with 11 bases in between. CDR1 and CDR2 from the germline V gene are MNHEY and SMNVEV (reference sequence). The CDR3 consists of 16 residues. CDR3 DNA: TGTGCCAGCAGTTTATCCCCCCGGACAGCTAACTATGGCTACACCTTC. As protein: CASSLSPRTANYGYTF.

This clone has just one count. The V gene is TRBV27, the J gene TRBJ2-2, with D unresolved. This CDR3 is 11 amino acids long. Germline CDR1 reads MNHEY; CDR2 reads SMNVEV (reference sequence). Trimming shortened V by 6 bases and J by 6 bases, and 5 bases separated the two germline ends. In DNA, the CDR3 is TGTGCCAGCAGGGCGGCCGGGGAGCTGTTTTTT. Translation gives CASRAAGELFF.

This chain uses TRBV9 with TRBJ2-2; D is perhaps TRBD1 (6 bases). V dropped 2 bases and J dropped 0 bases, with 11 bases sitting between them. CDR1 and CDR2 (germline): SGDLS, YYNGEE. The CDR3 sequence is 16 residues long. DNA for the CDR3: TGTGCCAGCAGCGTCCTGTCAGGGGCGAACACCGGGGAGCTGTTTTTT. Its translation: CASSVLSGANTGELFF.

The sample holds one count of this clone. V and J are TRBV21-1 and TRBJ2-5; the table's D call, TRBD2, was not checked against the DNA. TRBV21-1 is recorded as a pseudogene. The CDR3 covers 14 residues. The CDR3: CVDRGSNQYGTQYF. Written as DNA, the CDR3 is TGTGTCGACCGCGGGTCAAATCAGTACGGGACCCAGTACTTC.

The chain is built from TRBV2 and TRBJ2-3; the D gene is possibly TRBD2 (5 bases). The CDR3 is made up of 16 amino acids. Germline-derived CDR1 and CDR2 are SNHLY and FYNNEI. V lost 3 bases to trimming and J lost 1 base, with 14 bases between them. The CDR3 loop is CASSDTLVSGTDTQYF. As DNA, the CDR3 is TGTGCCAGCAGTGATACACTAGTTTCCGGCACAGATACGCAGTATTTT.